The rows below give T cell receptor beta chains drawn from one sample of a study of T cell responses to AZD1222 COVID-19 vaccine. Assay: immunoSEQ multiplex PCR; the TCRdb copy retains only in-frame clones and omits some. The profile covers 67,000 or so clones, with roughly 89% appearing a single time and about 10% taken by the ten largest. This sample comprised peripheral blood, obtained on day 0 of AZD1222 vaccination. These receptors all stem from an adult in good health. The conserved cysteine and the conserved F or W are not part of the CDR3 here. A D gene is named only where the DNA matches it firmly. Some rows have no size entry. The others give once, few or many, or a class for an expanded clone.

v_gene,abundance,d_gene,CDR3aa
TRBV5-1,NA,NA,ASSLDTMNTEAF
TRBV18,NA,TRBD1,ASFPGQEYNEQF
TRBV4-1,many,TRBD1,ASSQVRDRGLGRYGYT
TRBV4-1,NA,NA,ASSQVGREDYTIY
TRBV18,NA,TRBD1,ASSPIPTGRGYT
TRBV2,NA,NA,ASGEGEAF
TRBV19,NA,NA,ASSLILSPGNEQF
TRBV27,NA,NA,ASSLFPETTEAF
TRBV10-3,NA,TRBD2,AIANSGGAKDTQY
TRBV11-1,once,TRBD1,ASRTGTALSTDTQY
TRBV2,NA,TRBD1,ASSYMTGLEGPQH
TRBV12-3/TRBV12-4,NA,NA,ASSLGQEGEQY
TRBV6-6,NA,NA,ASSYLSTGQPQH
TRBV3-1/TRBV3-2,once,NA,ASSPSRTVVQY
TRBV28,once,TRBD1,ASSTGQGGGYT
TRBV28,NA,NA,ASTLPGFSNQPQH
TRBV5-1,NA,NA,ASGGVSYNEQF
TRBV19,NA,TRBD1,ASRGQGYSNQPQH
TRBV10-3,NA,NA,AIQKTGSSYEQY
TRBV5-1,NA,NA,ASSSHRTDTEAF
TRBV7-2,NA,NA,ASSLRSAGELF
TRBV6-4,medium-sized,TRBD2,ASSPSGGGTDTQY
TRBV27,NA,NA,AWTGAPFGKTQY
TRBV7-2,once,NA,ASSPLGGIYEQY
TRBV4-2,NA,NA,ASSQGLDNSPLH
TRBV28,NA,TRBD2,ASSFWRGGRDEQF
TRBV19,NA,NA,ASCSATNEKLF
TRBV2,NA,NA,ASSELGAGNTEAF
TRBV6-6,NA,TRBD2,ASISSGGAVDEQF
TRBV7-9,few,NA,ASSPVPNYGYT